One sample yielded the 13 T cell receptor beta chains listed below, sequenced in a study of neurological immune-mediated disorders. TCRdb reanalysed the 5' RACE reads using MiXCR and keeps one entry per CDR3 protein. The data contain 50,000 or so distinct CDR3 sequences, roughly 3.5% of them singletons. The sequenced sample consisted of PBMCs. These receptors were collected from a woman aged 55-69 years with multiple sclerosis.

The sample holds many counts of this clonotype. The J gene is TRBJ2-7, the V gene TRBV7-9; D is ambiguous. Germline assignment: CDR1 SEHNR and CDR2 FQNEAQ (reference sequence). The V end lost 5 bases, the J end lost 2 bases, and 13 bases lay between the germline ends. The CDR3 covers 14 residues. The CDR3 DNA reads TGTGCCAGCAGCCAAGGGAACGGAGCCTACGAGCAGTACTTC. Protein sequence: CASSQGNGAYEQYF. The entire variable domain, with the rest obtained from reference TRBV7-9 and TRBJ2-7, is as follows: DTGVSQNPRHKITKRGQNVTFRCDPISEHNRLYWYRQTLGQGPEFLTYFQNEAQLEKSRLLSDRFSAERPKGSFSTLEIQRTEQGDSAMYLCASSQGNGAYEQYFGPGTRLTVT.

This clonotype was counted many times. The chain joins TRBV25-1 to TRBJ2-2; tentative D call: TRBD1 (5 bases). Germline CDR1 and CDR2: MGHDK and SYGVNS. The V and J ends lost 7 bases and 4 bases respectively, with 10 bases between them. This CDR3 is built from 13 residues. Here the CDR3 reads CASKGVGTGELFF. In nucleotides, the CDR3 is TGTGCCAGCAAAGGGGTTGGCACCGGGGAGCTGTTTTTT.

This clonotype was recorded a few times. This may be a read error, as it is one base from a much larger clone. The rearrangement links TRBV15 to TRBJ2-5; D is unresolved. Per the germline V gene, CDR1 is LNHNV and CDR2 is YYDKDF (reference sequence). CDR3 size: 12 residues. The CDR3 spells CDTSRGPETQYF. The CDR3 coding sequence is TGTGACACCAGCAGAGGACCAGAGACCCAGTACTTC.

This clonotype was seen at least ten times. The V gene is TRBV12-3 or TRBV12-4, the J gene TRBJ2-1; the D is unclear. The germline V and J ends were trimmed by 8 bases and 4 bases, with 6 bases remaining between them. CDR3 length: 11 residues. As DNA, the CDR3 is TGTGCCAGCGTTCGATACAATGAGCAGTTCTTC. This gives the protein CASVRYNEQFF.

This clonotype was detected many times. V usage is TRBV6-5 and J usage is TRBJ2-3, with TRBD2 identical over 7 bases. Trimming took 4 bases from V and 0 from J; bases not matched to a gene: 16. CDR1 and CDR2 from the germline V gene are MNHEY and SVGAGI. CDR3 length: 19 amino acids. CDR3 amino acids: CASSWKPLGLVPSTDTQYF. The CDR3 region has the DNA TGTGCCAGCAGTTGGAAACCCTTAGGACTAGTACCTAGCACAGATACGCAGTATTTT.

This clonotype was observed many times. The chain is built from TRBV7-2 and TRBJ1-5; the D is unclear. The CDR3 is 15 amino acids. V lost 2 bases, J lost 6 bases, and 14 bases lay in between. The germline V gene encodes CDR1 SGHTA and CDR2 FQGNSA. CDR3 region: CASSLPGVYGQPQHF. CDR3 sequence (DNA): TGTGCCAGCAGCTTACCGGGTGTATATGGTCAGCCCCAGCATTTT. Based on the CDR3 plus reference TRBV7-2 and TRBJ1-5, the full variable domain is GAGVSQSPSNKVTEKGKDVELRCDPISGHTALYWYRQSLGQGLEFLIYFQGNSAPDKSGLPSDRFSAERTGGSVSTLTIQRTQQEDSAVYLCASSLPGVYGQPQHFGDGTRLSIL.

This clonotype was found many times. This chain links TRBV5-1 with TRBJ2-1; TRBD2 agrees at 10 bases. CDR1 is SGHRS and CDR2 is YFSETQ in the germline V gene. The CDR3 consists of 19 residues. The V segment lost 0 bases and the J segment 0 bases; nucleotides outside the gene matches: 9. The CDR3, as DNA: TGCGCCAGCAGCTTGGCACGCCTAGCGGGAGCAAGCTCCTACAATGAGCAGTTCTTC. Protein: CASSLARLAGASSYNEQFF.

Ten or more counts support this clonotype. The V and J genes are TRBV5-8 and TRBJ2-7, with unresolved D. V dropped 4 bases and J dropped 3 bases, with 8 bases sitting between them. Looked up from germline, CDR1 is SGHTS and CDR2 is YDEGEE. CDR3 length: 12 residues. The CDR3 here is CASSPLVYEQYF. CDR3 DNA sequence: TGTGCCAGCAGCCCCCTTGTCTACGAGCAGTACTTC.

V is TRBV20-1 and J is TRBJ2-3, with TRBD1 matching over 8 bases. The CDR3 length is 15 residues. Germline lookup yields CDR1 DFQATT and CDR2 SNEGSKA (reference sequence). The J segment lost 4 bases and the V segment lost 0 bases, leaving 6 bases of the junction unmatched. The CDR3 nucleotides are TGCAGTGCTAGAGACGGACAGGGAAATCCAGATACGCAGTATTTT. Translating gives CSARDGQGNPDTQYF.

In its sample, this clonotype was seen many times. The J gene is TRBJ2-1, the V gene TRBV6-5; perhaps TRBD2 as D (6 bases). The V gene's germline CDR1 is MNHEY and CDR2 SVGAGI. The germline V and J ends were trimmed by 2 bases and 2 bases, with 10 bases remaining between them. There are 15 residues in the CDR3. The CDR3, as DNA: TGTGCCAGCAGTTACGGGTCGGGAGCCTACAATGAGCAGTTCTTC. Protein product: CASSYGSGAYNEQFF.

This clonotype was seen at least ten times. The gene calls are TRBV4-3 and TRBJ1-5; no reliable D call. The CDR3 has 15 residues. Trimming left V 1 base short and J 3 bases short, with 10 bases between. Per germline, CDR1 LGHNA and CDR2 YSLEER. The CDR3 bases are TGCGCCAGCAGCCAAGGGTTTGGGTACAATCAGCCCCAGCATTTT. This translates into CASSQGFGYNQPQHF.

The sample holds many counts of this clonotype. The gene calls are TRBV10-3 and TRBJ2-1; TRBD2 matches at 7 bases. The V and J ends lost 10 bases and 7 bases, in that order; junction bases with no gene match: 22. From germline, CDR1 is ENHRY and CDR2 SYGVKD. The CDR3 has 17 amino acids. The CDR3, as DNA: TGTGCCACCGGGAGGACTACCCCTCCGTCATCGGAAAATGAGCAGTTCTTC. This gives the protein CATGRTTPPSSENEQFF.

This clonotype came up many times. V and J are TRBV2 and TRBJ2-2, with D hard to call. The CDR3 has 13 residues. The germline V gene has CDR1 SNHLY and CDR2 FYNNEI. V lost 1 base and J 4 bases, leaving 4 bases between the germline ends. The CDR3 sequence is CASSEGVTGELFF. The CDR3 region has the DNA TGTGCCAGCAGTGAAGGGGTCACCGGGGAGCTGTTTTTT.